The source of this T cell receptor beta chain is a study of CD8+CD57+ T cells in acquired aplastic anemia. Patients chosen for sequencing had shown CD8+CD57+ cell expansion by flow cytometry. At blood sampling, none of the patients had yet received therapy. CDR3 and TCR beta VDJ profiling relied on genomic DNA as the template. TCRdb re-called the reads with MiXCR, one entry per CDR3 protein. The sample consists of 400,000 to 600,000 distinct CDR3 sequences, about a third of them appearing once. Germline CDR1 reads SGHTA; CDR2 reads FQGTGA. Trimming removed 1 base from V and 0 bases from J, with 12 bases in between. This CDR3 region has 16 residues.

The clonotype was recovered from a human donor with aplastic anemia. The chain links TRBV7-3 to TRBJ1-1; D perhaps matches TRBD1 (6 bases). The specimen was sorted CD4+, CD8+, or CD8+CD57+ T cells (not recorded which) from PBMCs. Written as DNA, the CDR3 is TGTGCCAGCAGCTTAAACTCGGCAGGGGTGAACACTGAAGCTTTCTTT. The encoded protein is CASSLNSAGVNTEAFF.